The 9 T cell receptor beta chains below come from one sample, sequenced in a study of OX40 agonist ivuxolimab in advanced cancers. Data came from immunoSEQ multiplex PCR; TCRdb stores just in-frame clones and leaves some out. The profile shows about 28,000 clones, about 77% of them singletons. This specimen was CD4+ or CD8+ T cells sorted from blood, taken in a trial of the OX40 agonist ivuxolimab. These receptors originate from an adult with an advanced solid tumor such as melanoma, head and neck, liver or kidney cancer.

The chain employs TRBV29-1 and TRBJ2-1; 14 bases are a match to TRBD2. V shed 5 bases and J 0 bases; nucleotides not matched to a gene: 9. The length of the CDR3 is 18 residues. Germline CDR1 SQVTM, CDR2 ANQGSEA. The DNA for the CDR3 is TGCAGCGTTCTTGGACTAGCGGGGGGCTTTAGCTCCTACAATGAGCAGTTCTTC. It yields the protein CSVLGLAGGFSSYNEQFF.

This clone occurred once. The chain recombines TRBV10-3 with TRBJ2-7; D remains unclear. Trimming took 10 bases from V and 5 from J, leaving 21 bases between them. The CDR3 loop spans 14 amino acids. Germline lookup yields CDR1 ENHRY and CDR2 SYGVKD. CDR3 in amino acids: CATAEVKGIHEQYF. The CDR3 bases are TGTGCCACCGCCGAAGTTAAAGGGATACACGAGCAGTACTTC.

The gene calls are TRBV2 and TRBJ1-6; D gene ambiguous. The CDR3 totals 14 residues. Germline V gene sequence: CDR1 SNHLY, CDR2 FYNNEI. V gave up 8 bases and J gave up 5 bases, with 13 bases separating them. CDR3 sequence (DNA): TGTGCCAGCCGAAGGGCTTTTGATAATTCACCCCTCCACTTT. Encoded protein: CASRRAFDNSPLHF.

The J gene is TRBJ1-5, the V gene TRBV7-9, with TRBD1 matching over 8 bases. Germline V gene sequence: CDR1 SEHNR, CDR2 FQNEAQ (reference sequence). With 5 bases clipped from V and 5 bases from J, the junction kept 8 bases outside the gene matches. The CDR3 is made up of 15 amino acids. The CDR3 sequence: CASSDAGQGDQPQHF. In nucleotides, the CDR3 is TGTGCCAGCAGCGATGCTGGACAGGGAGATCAGCCCCAGCATTTT.

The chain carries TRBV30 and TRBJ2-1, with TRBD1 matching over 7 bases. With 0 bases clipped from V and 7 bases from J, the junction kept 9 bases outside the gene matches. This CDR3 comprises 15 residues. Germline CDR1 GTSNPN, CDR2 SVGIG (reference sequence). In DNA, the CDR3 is TGTGCCTGGAGTGTTAGGGGGCTGGGTCGGAATGAGCAGTTCTTC. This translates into CAWSVRGLGRNEQFF.

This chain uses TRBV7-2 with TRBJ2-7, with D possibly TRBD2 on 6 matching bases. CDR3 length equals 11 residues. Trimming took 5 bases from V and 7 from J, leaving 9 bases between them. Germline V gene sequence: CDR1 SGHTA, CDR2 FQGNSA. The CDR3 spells CASSRLGEQYF. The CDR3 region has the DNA TGTGCCAGCAGCAGACTAGGGGAGCAGTACTTC. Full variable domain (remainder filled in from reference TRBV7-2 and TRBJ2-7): GAGVSQSPSNKVTEKGKDVELRCDPISGHTALYWYRQSLGQGLEFLIYFQGNSAPDKSGLPSDRFSAERTGGSVSTLTIQRTQQEDSAVYLCASSRLGEQYFGPGTRLTVT.

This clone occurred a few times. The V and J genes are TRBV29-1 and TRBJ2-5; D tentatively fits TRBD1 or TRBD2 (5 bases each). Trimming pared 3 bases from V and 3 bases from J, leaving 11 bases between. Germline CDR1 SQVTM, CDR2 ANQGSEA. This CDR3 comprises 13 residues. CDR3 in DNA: TGCAGCGTTGATGGGGACGGGGAAGAGACCCAGTACTTC. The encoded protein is CSVDGDGEETQYF.

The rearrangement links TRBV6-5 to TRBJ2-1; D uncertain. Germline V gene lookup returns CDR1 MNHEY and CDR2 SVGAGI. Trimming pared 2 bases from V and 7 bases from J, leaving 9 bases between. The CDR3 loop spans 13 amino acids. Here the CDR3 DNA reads TGTGCCAGCAGTTACGATGGTGGGAATGAGCAGTTCTTC. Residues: CASSYDGGNEQFF.

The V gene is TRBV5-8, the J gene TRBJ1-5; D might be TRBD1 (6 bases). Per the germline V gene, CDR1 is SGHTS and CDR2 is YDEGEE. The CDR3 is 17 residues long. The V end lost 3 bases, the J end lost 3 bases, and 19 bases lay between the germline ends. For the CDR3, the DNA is TGTGCCAGCAGCTGGGACACCCCTTATCGACTCAATCAGCCCCAGCATTTT. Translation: CASSWDTPYRLNQPQHF.